The 9 T cell receptor beta chains listed next were all sequenced from one sample in a study of Ad26.COV2.S vaccination and SARS-CoV-2 variants. The treatment was: 15 to 20 received Ad26.COV2.S at low or high dose, single or two shots; about 5 received placebo; per-sample allocation not given. On day 63 after the first injection, vaccine and placebo recipients gave samples. Libraries were prepared by immunoSEQ multiplex PCR; TCRdb keeps only in-frame clonotypes and omits some of them. The table records about 680,000 clones, 70% to 90% of them present only once. The sequencing used peripheral blood, collected in a trial of Ad26.COV2.S vaccine versus placebo. These receptor sequences come from a person between 18 and 59 years old who received the Ad26.COV2.S COVID-19 vaccine or a placebo.

The J gene is TRBJ2-2, the V gene TRBV7-3; possibly TRBD2 for D (5 bases). V was cut by 4 bases and J by 6 bases, with 21 bases left in between. The CDR3 is 17 residues long. The V gene's germline CDR1 is SGHTA and CDR2 FQGTGA. Here the CDR3 DNA reads TGTGCCAGCAGCTCCACGAGGCTAGCCCGTAGCCCCGGGGAGCTGTTTTTT. Its translation: CASSSTRLARSPGELFF.

The V and J genes are TRBV11-2 and TRBJ2-1, with D possibly TRBD2 on 6 matching bases. There are 13 residues in the CDR3. The ends were cut back, 5 bases at V and 8 bases at J, with 13 bases in the middle. Germline V gene data show CDR1 as SGHAT and CDR2 as FQNNGV. The CDR3 DNA is TGTGCCAGCAGCACCGGAGGGTTGGATGAGCAGTTCTTC. Encoded protein: CASSTGGLDEQFF.

CDR3 nucleotides: TGCAGCGTTTTGGCCACGGGAATAGATAACTATGGCTACACCTTC. It encodes CSVLATGIDNYGYTF. This sequence joins TRBV29-1 and TRBJ1-2, with D uncertain. This CDR3 has 15 residues. The V end lost 5 bases, the J end lost 1 base, and 17 bases lay between the germline ends. Germline CDR1 is SQVTM and CDR2 is ANQGSEA.

This chain links TRBV6-5 with TRBJ1-2; 9 bases match TRBD1. The V and J ends lost 6 bases and 7 bases, in that order; junction bases with no gene match: 9. This CDR3 has 14 amino acids. Germline V gene sequence: CDR1 MNHEY, CDR2 SVGAGI. This CDR3 is CASRHSRDRAGYTF. CDR3 bases: TGTGCCAGCAGACATAGCCGGGACAGGGCTGGCTACACCTTC.

This chain connects TRBV5-1 to TRBJ2-5; D ambiguous. Looked up from germline, CDR1 is SGHRS and CDR2 is YFSETQ. V was trimmed by 0 bases and J by 5 bases, leaving 8 bases between them. The length of the CDR3 is 13 residues. CDR3 DNA sequence: TGCGCCAGCAGCTTGGGGGATGGGGAGACCCAGTACTTC. Protein sequence: CASSLGDGETQYF.

About this clone itself: The sample contains more than one DNA sequence encoding this CDR3. The CDR3 DNA is TGTGCCAGCAGCTTAGGGGGTCAAGAGACCCAGTACTTC. This encodes CASSLGGQETQYF. The chain uses TRBV11-2 and TRBJ2-5; the D is unclear. Germline loops: CDR1 SGHAT, CDR2 FQNNGV. The CDR3 is 13 residues long. V was cut by 1 base and J by 2 bases, with 5 bases left in between. Together with reference TRBV11-2 and TRBJ2-5, the CDR3 gives the full variable domain: EAGVAQSPRYKIIEKRQSVAFWCNPISGHATLYWYQQILGQGPKLLIQFQNNGVVDDSQLPKDRFSAERLKGVDSTLKIQPAKLEDSAVYLCASSLGGQETQYFGPGTRLLVL.

The chain carries TRBV3-1 (or the pseudogene TRBV3-2) and TRBJ2-7; TRBD1 matches at 8 bases. Looked up from germline, CDR1 is LGHDT and CDR2 is YNNKEL (reference sequence). V dropped 3 bases and J dropped 0; count of bases not matched to a gene: 1. The CDR3 is 14 residues long. The CDR3 is CASSHDRGSYEQYF. CDR3 DNA sequence: TGTGCCAGCAGCCACGACAGGGGCTCCTACGAGCAGTACTTC.

About this clone: Other DNA sequences from this sample encode an identical CDR3 as well. The gene calls are TRBV30 and TRBJ1-5, with TRBD1 as a possible D gene (5 bases). This CDR3 has 13 residues. V lost 0 bases and J 5 bases, leaving 8 bases between the germline ends. CDR1 is GTSNPN, CDR2 SVGIG, per germline (reference sequence). CDR3 region: CAWSVRRDQPQHF. The CDR3 nucleotides read TGTGCCTGGAGTGTCCGCAGGGATCAGCCCCAGCATTTT.

V gene TRBV18 combines with J gene TRBJ1-1; TRBD1 might be the D (6 bases). The CDR3 is 15 residues long. V lost 2 bases, J lost 1 base, and 11 bases lay in between. Germline CDR1 KGHSH, CDR2 LQKENI. The CDR3 reads CASSPGTGTNTEAFF. CDR3 sequence (DNA): TGTGCCAGCTCACCAGGTACAGGGACGAACACTGAAGCTTTCTTT.